The present T cell receptor (beta chain) was sequenced within a study of molecular identifiers for immune sequencing clone quantification. Overall study findings and caveats: Clone sizes that are highly expanded could be underestimated when identical TCR molecules share a barcode. Whereas clones above 20 RNA copies held under 1% of naive-cell molecules, they held over 97% of effector molecules.

Both previously described methods and listed TCR primers were employed to make bulk TCR libraries. Via MiXCR, TCRdb re-called the PCR reads, giving one row per CDR3 protein. Of around 460,000 distinct CDR3 sequences in the sample, about 25% were seen once. As regards this clonotype: Its antigen is unknown. Given the absence of the conserved phenylalanine or tryptophan at the CDR3 end, a read error is likely. Because the CDR3's place on the DNA is in doubt, the DNA is left out and the CDR3 is given as listed by TCRdb.

The CDR3 totals 14 residues, both ends included. Germline CDR1 is MGHRA and CDR2 is YSYEKL. Naive CD8 T cells were picked out by sorting for CD8+CD4-CCR7+CD45RA+. The sequencing sample was made of naive CD8+ T cells from blood, with Jurkat cell RNA spiked in. The subset was: FACS-sorted CD8+CD4-CCR7+CD45RA+ naive T cells. The source is a human donor in good health. Some libraries in this study had Jurkat cell RNA spiked in. The V and J genes are TRBV4-1 and TRBJ2-3. CDR3 in amino acids: CASSQIGYTDTQCL.